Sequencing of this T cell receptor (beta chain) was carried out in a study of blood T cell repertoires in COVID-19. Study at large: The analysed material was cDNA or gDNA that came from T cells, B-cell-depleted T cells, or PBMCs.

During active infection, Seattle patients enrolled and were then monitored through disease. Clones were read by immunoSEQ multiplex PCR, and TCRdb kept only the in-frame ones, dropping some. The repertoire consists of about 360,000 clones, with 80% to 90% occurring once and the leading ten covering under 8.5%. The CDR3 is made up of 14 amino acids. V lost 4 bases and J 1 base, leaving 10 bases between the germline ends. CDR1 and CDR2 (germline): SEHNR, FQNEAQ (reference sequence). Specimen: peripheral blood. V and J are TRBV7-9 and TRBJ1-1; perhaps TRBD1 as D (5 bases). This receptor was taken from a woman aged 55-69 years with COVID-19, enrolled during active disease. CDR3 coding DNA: TGTGCCAGCAGCTATTCGACAGAGAACACTGAAGCTTTCTTT. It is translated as CASSYSTENTEAFF.